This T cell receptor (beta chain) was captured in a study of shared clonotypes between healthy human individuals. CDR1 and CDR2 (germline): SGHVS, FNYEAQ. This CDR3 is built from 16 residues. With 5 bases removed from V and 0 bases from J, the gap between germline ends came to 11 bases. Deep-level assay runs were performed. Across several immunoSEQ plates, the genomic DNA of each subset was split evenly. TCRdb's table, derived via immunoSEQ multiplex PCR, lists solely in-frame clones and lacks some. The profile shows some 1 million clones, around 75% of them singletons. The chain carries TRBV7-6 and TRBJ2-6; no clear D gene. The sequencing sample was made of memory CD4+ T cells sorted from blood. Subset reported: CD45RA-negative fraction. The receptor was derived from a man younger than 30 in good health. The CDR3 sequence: CASSPYSSSGANVLTF. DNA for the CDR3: TGTGCCAGCAGCCCATACTCGAGCTCTGGGGCCAACGTCCTGACTTTC.